Listed here are 18 T cell receptor beta chains from one sample, sequenced in a study of cytomegalovirus exposure and HLA in healthy donors. Clones were read by immunoSEQ multiplex PCR, and TCRdb kept only the in-frame ones, dropping some. The sample records 95,000 to 150,000 clones, 90% to 95% being singletons. Sequencing was carried out using PBMCs. All receptors derive from a woman aged 18-29 years in good health and CMV-seronegative.

This rearrangement joins TRBV5-1 to TRBJ1-2; D remains ambiguous. CDR1 SGHRS and CDR2 YFSETQ come from the germline V gene. V lost 0 bases, J lost 7 bases, and 13 bases lay in between. The CDR3 length is 14 residues. CDR3 DNA: TGCGCCAGCAGCTTGGAATATATGGACTCTGGCTACACCTTC. Translation gives CASSLEYMDSGYTF.

The J gene is TRBJ2-5, the V gene TRBV18; 10 bases line up with TRBD2. Germline V gene data show CDR1 as KGHSH and CDR2 as LQKENI. The CDR3 has 15 amino acids. The V gene end was trimmed by 0 bases and the J gene end by 5 bases; junction bases not matched to a gene: 3. DNA for the CDR3: TGTGCCAGCTCACCACCGAGTAGCGGGGGGGAGACCCAGTACTTC. This sequence encodes CASSPPSSGGETQYF.

The chain links TRBV28 to TRBJ2-7; 7 nucleotides align to TRBD1. Germline V gene lookup returns CDR1 MDHEN and CDR2 SYDVKM. The J segment lost 2 bases and the V segment lost 4 bases, leaving 17 bases of the junction unmatched. The CDR3 totals 18 residues. CDR3 residues: CASSSPIKTGKGTYEQYF. The DNA of the CDR3 is TGTGCCAGCAGTTCTCCAATCAAGACAGGGAAAGGGACCTACGAGCAGTACTTC.

Here the CDR3 reads CARSLGLGTGELFF. The CDR3 DNA sequence: TGTGCCCGGTCCCTCGGACTAGGTACCGGGGAGCTGTTTTTT. The chain combines TRBV30 with TRBJ2-2, with 7 bases lining up with TRBD2. Trimming removed 8 bases from V and 5 bases from J; junction bases left unmatched: 11. The CDR3 runs 14 residues. Germline-derived CDR1 and CDR2 are GTSNPN and SVGIG (reference sequence).

This chain connects TRBV25-1 to TRBJ2-7, with D possibly being TRBD1 (6 bases). Germline V gene data show CDR1 as MGHDK and CDR2 as SYGVNS. CDR3 length equals 13 residues. V was clipped by 9 bases and J by 2 bases, with 14 bases between them. Here the CDR3 reads CASTRDTTYEQYF. The DNA for the CDR3 is TGTGCCAGTACTAGGGACACCACCTACGAGCAGTACTTC.

The chain employs TRBV28 and TRBJ2-3, with 9 bases identical to TRBD1. The CDR3 spans 17 residues. CDR1 and CDR2 from the germline V gene are MDHEN and SYDVKM. J lost 0 bases, V lost 3 bases, and 7 bases had no gene match. CDR3 loop: CASSFPRTGASTDTQYF. The DNA for the CDR3 is TGTGCCAGCAGTTTCCCCAGGACAGGGGCTAGCACAGATACGCAGTATTTT.

This chain uses TRBV5-1 with TRBJ1-2; D remains unclear. Germline V gives CDR1 SGHRS, CDR2 YFSETQ. The V gene lost 0 bases and the J gene lost 2 bases, with 8 bases spanning the gap. The CDR3 consists of 14 residues. Here the CDR3 reads CASSLVPQNYGYTF. Written as DNA, the CDR3 is TGCGCCAGCAGCTTGGTTCCACAGAACTATGGCTACACCTTC.

The chain has TRBV9 and TRBJ2-1, with TRBD2 matching over 13 bases. CDR3 length: 17 residues. Germline V gene sequence: CDR1 SGDLS, CDR2 YYNGEE. V shed 3 bases and J 4 bases; nucleotides not matched to a gene: 7. This CDR3 is CASSGTSGGRGYNEQFF. Here the CDR3 DNA reads TGTGCCAGCAGCGGGACTAGCGGGGGTCGAGGGTACAATGAGCAGTTCTTC.

The V gene is TRBV7-3, the J gene TRBJ2-3; 10 nucleotides line up with TRBD2. Germline V gives CDR1 SGHTA, CDR2 FQGTGA. The CDR3 totals 18 residues. The V segment lost 0 bases and the J segment 3 bases; nucleotides outside the gene matches: 9. The CDR3 region has the DNA TGTGCCAGCAGCTTAACGGCTTCGGGTAGCGGGAGGACAGATACGCAGTATTTT. Translating gives CASSLTASGSGRTDTQYF.

This chain uses TRBV9 with TRBJ2-3; possibly TRBD2 for D (5 bases). The CDR3 runs 16 residues. The V gene's germline CDR1 is SGDLS and CDR2 YYNGEE. V shed 0 bases and J shed 2 bases, with 13 bases lying between them. The CDR3 coding sequence is TGTGCCAGCAGCGTAGCGCAAGCGGTTCACACAGATACGCAGTATTTT. Amino acid sequence: CASSVAQAVHTDTQYF.

V is TRBV10-3 and J is TRBJ1-1; D is unclear. V lost 7 bases and J 1 base, leaving 10 bases between the germline ends. Per the germline V gene, CDR1 is ENHRY and CDR2 is SYGVKD. The CDR3 covers 13 residues. The CDR3 protein is CAITQRENTEAFF. CDR3 nucleotides: TGTGCCATCACTCAGAGGGAGAACACTGAAGCTTTCTTT.

The V gene is TRBV6-5, the J gene TRBJ2-7, with TRBD2 matching over 11 bases. The germline gives CDR1 MNHEY, CDR2 SVGAGI. The CDR3 spans 15 residues. J was trimmed by 5 bases and V by 0 bases; bases with no gene match: 3. The CDR3 bases are TGTGCCAGCAGTTACTCTAGCGGGAGGGCTGACGAGCAGTACTTC. Amino acids: CASSYSSGRADEQYF.

This clone has just one count. The chain couples TRBV7-9 to TRBJ2-1; D is possibly TRBD1 (7 bases). Germline V gene sequence: CDR1 SEHNR, CDR2 FQNEAQ (reference sequence). V lost 6 bases and J 5 bases, leaving 20 bases between the germline ends. CDR3 size: 16 residues. The CDR3 here is CASRGGLTGKNNEQFF. The CDR3 bases are TGTGCCAGCAGGGGGGGATTGACAGGGAAAAACAATGAGCAGTTCTTC.

The DNA of the CDR3 is TGTGCCAGCAGCTTGGGGACTACGAATGAGCAGTTCTTC. Its translation is CASSLGTTNEQFF. The chain employs TRBV5-4 and TRBJ2-1, with a possible D match to TRBD2 (6 bases). This CDR3 region has 13 residues. The V and J ends lost 0 bases and 7 bases respectively, with 8 bases between them. Germline CDR1 is SGHNT and CDR2 is YYREEE (reference sequence). Looking up the rest from reference TRBV5-4 and TRBJ2-1 gives the full variable domain: ETGVTQSPTHLIKTRGQQVTLRCSSQSGHNTVSWYQQALGQGPQFIFQYYREEENGRGNFPPRFSGLQFPNYSSELNVNALELDDSALYLCASSLGTTNEQFFGPGTRLTVL.

This clone was seen once. The chain has TRBV7-9 and TRBJ1-4; possibly TRBD1 for D (5 bases). The CDR3 is made up of 14 amino acids. The V gene's germline CDR1 is SEHNR and CDR2 FQNEAQ (reference sequence). V gave up 2 bases and J gave up 5 bases, with 9 bases separating them. The CDR3 DNA reads TGTGCCAGCAGCTTACAGGGTTTCAATGAAAAACTGTTTTTT. Protein product: CASSLQGFNEKLFF.

V and J are TRBV28 and TRBJ1-2; TRBD1 is a possible D gene (6 bases). This CDR3 is 14 amino acids long. Deletions cut 1 base from V and 4 bases from J, with 10 bases between. CDR1 is MDHEN, CDR2 SYDVKM, per germline. DNA for the CDR3: TGTGCCAGCAGTTTATTTGGGGGCGGCTATGGCTACACCTTC. Translating gives CASSLFGGGYGYTF.

The CDR3 loop reads CASSETGRRSGANVLTF. In nucleotides, the CDR3 is TGTGCCAGCAGCGAGACAGGGAGACGCTCTGGGGCCAACGTCCTGACTTTC. The chain links TRBV7-6 to TRBJ2-6, with 7 bases fitting TRBD1. Germline-derived CDR1 and CDR2 are SGHVS and FNYEAQ. V trimming: 5 bases; J trimming: 0 bases; junction bases outside the gene matches: 7. The length of the CDR3 is 17 residues.

The chain combines TRBV28 with TRBJ2-1; 8 bases are shared with TRBD2. In germline, CDR1 is MDHEN, CDR2 SYDVKM. There are 16 residues in the CDR3. V lost 6 bases and J lost 4; bases outside the gene matches: 11. The CDR3 DNA is TGTGCCAGCAGCTTTGCCGGGACTAGGCCATACAATGAGCAGTTCTTC. Translation: CASSFAGTRPYNEQFF.